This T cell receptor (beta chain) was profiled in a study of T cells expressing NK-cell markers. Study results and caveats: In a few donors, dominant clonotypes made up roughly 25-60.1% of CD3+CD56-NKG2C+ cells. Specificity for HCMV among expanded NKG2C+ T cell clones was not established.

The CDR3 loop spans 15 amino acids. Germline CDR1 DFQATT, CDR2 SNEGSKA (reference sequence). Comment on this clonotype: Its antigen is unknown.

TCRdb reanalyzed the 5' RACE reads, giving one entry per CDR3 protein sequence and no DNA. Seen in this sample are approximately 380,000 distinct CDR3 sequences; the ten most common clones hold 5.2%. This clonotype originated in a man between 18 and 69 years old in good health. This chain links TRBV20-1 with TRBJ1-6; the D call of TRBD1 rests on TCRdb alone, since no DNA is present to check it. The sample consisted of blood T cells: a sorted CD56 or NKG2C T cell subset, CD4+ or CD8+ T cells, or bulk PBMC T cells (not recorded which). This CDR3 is CSAPGQGLRNSPLHF.